This section outlines one T cell receptor beta chain sequence together with its context. This specimen belongs to a study of blood T cell repertoires in COVID-19. The wider study: The United States, Italy and Spain were the sources of the acute and convalescent COVID-19 samples.

In the authors' methods: Estimated nucleated cell counts came from reference gene primer amplification. Assay used: immunoSEQ multiplex PCR; TCRdb lists only in-frame clones, some missing. That table is the source of V, J and clone size, and D and trimming were worked out from the DNA. The sample yields roughly 390,000 clones, about 87% seen once. CDR1 is SNHLY, CDR2 FYNNEI, per germline. The CDR3 contains 14 residues. Trimming took 8 bases from V and 5 from J; bases not matched to a gene: 9. The chain uses TRBV2 and TRBJ2-3, with 8 bases matching TRBD2. Sequenced material: peripheral blood. The receptor's source is a young woman with COVID-19, enrolled during active disease. The CDR3, as DNA: TGTGCCAGCTTGAAGGGACTAGTGGGAGATACGCAGTATTTT. Its translation: CASLKGLVGDTQYF. The complete variable domain, with remaining parts taken from reference TRBV2 and TRBJ2-3, reads EPEVTQTPSHQVTQMGQEVILRCVPISNHLYFYWYRQILGQKVEFLVSFYNNEISEKSEIFDDQFSVERPDGSNFTLKIRSTKLEDSAMYFCASLKGLVGDTQYFGPGTRLTVL.